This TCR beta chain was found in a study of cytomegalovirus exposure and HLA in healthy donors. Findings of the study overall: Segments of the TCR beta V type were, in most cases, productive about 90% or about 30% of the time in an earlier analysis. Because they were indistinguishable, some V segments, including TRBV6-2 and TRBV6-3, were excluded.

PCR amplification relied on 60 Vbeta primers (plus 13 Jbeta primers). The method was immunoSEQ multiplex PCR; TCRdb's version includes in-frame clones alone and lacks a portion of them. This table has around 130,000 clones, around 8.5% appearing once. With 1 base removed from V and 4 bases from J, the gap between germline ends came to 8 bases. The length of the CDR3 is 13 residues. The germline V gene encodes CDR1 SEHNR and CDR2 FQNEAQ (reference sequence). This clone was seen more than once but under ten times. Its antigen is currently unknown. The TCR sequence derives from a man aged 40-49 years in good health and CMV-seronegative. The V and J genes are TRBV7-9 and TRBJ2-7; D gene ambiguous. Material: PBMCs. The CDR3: CASSLVWSYEQYF. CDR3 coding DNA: TGTGCCAGCAGCTTAGTTTGGAGTTACGAGCAGTACTTC. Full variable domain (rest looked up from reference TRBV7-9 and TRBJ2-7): DTGVSQNPRHKITKRGQNVTFRCDPISEHNRLYWYRQTLGQGPEFLTYFQNEAQLEKSRLLSDRFSAERPKGSFSTLEIQRTEQGDSAMYLCASSLVWSYEQYFGPGTRLTVT.